Each of the 30 T cell receptor beta chains below was sequenced from the same sample in a study of blood T cell repertoires in COVID-19. Only in-frame clones appear in the TCRdb table, and some are missing; sequencing was by immunoSEQ multiplex PCR. Of around 340,000 clones listed, 89% are singletons. The specimen was peripheral blood. The receptor source for this set is a woman aged 60-75 years with COVID-19, enrolled during active disease.

The CDR3 spells CASSRGQSGEKLFF. Here the CDR3 DNA reads TGCGCCAGCAGTCGCGGACAGTCGGGCGAAAAACTGTTTTTT. This sequence joins TRBV4-1 and TRBJ1-4, with D perhaps TRBD1 (6 bases). Trimming left V 6 bases short and J 8 bases short, with 16 bases between. From germline, CDR1 is MGHRA and CDR2 YSYEKL. The CDR3 spans 14 residues.

The chain joins TRBV7-8 to TRBJ2-1, with TRBD2 as a possible D gene (5 bases). V shed 5 bases and J shed 5 bases, with 10 bases lying between them. The CDR3 is made up of 13 amino acids. Germline CDR1 reads SGHVS; CDR2 reads FQNEAQ. The CDR3: CASSPFGDNEQFF. CDR3 DNA: TGTGCCAGCAGCCCGTTCGGGGACAATGAGCAGTTCTTC.

The V call is TRBV5-1, the J call TRBJ1-4, with a possible D match to TRBD1 (6 bases). V was cut by 2 bases and J by 6 bases, with 11 bases left in between. Germline V gene data show CDR1 as SGHRS and CDR2 as YFSETQ. The CDR3 is 14 amino acids. CDR3 sequence: CASSFLSGDEKLFF. In DNA form, the CDR3 reads TGCGCCAGCAGCTTTTTGTCAGGGGATGAAAAACTGTTTTTT.

The chain employs TRBV27 and TRBJ1-5, with 9 bases aligning to TRBD1. CDR3 size: 15 residues. V was pared by 6 bases and J by 2 bases, with 5 bases of the junction left unmatched. Germline loops: CDR1 MNHEY, CDR2 SMNVEV (reference sequence). The CDR3 coding sequence is TGTGCCAGCAGGAGGACAGGGGTGGGCAATCAGCCCCAGCATTTT. This codes for CASRRTGVGNQPQHF.

The genes are TRBV6-5 and TRBJ1-6; D might be TRBD1 (6 bases). V lost 6 bases and J 6 bases, leaving 15 bases between the germline ends. This CDR3 spans 15 amino acids. Germline lookup yields CDR1 MNHEY and CDR2 SVGAGI. DNA of the CDR3: TGTGCCAGCAGGCCGCAGGACAGAGTTAATTCACCCCTCCACTTT. It encodes CASRPQDRVNSPLHF.

The CDR3 DNA reads as TGTGCCAGCAGTGAAAGAGCGGGGGGGCTCACAGATACGCAGTATTTT. Encoded protein: CASSERAGGLTDTQYF. V and J are TRBV6-1 and TRBJ2-3; 10 nucleotides agree with TRBD2. This CDR3 has 16 amino acids. Germline V gene data show CDR1 as MNHNS and CDR2 as SASEGT. J was trimmed by 2 bases and V by 2 bases; bases with no gene match: 4.

The V gene is TRBV28, the J gene TRBJ1-4; TRBD1 agrees at 8 bases. Looked up from germline, CDR1 is MDHEN and CDR2 is SYDVKM. V was pared by 7 bases and J by 7 bases, with 11 bases of the junction left unmatched. The CDR3 has 15 amino acids. This CDR3 reads CASKTLQGDREKLFF. CDR3 bases: TGTGCCAGCAAAACCCTACAGGGGGACCGTGAAAAACTGTTTTTT.

The gene calls are TRBV14 and TRBJ2-3; 11 nucleotides match TRBD2. Trimming at V came to 4 bases and at J to 4 bases, leaving 13 bases not matched to a gene. Germline V gives CDR1 SGHDN, CDR2 FVKESK. This CDR3 spans 18 amino acids. The CDR3 loop reads CASSRLTLAGGRADTQYF. The CDR3 coding sequence is TGTGCCAGCAGCCGCTTAACCCTAGCGGGGGGCAGGGCAGATACGCAGTATTTT.

This clone was recorded a few times. This chain connects TRBV5-8 to TRBJ1-1, with D possibly TRBD1 on 6 matching bases. CDR1 SGHTS and CDR2 YDEGEE come from the germline V gene. This CDR3 region has 13 residues. V was clipped by 0 bases and J by 8 bases, with 11 bases between them. This chain's CDR3 is CASSLAGQLEAFF. CDR3 nucleotide sequence: TGTGCCAGCAGCTTGGCCGGACAGCTCGAAGCTTTCTTT.

The chain couples TRBV20-1 to TRBJ2-5; D is unresolved. V lost 7 bases, J lost 2 bases, and 8 bases lay in between. The CDR3 totals 11 residues. Germline-derived CDR1 and CDR2 are DFQATT and SNEGSKA (reference sequence). CDR3 nucleotide sequence: TGCAGTGAGAGGCCGCAAGAGACCCAGTACTTC. It specifies CSERPQETQYF.

V usage is TRBV29-1 and J usage is TRBJ1-1, with D perhaps matching TRBD1 (6 bases). With 4 bases removed from V and 1 base from J, the gap between germline ends came to 25 bases. This CDR3 region has 18 residues. Germline V CDR1 and CDR2: SQVTM, ANQGSEA. The CDR3 sequence: CSVGGAWTDYASNTEAFF. DNA of the CDR3: TGCAGCGTTGGGGGCGCTTGGACAGACTACGCTTCGAACACTGAAGCTTTCTTT.

The rearrangement uses TRBV19 and TRBJ1-1; perhaps TRBD1 as D (6 bases). The CDR3 sequence is 16 residues long. Trimming took off 6 bases at V and 0 bases at J, with 17 bases between the two ends. Germline V lookup: CDR1 LNHDA, CDR2 SQIVND (reference sequence). The CDR3 coding sequence is TGTGCCAGTAGAGAACGCCAGGGGCAGGTGAACACTGAAGCTTTCTTT. Translated, it gives CASRERQGQVNTEAFF.

About this clone: In the same sample, other DNA sequences code for this CDR3. The V call is TRBV5-1, the J call TRBJ1-4, with TRBD1 identical over 10 bases. CDR1 is SGHRS, CDR2 YFSETQ, per germline. Losses at the gene ends were 5 bases for V and 5 bases for J; bases not matched to a gene: 6. CDR3 length: 15 amino acids. The CDR3 protein is CASSLGTGENEKLFF. For the CDR3, the DNA is TGCGCCAGCAGTCTCGGGACAGGGGAGAATGAAAAACTGTTTTTT.

In nucleotides, the CDR3 is TGTGCCAGCAGCCCCACCCTGGGGGGGTCCACTGAAGCTTTCTTT. It yields the protein CASSPTLGGSTEAFF. The rearrangement links TRBV7-3 to TRBJ1-1, with a possible D match to TRBD1 (5 bases). The CDR3 contains 15 residues. CDR1 is SGHTA and CDR2 is FQGTGA in the germline V gene. The V gene lost 5 bases and the J gene lost 4 bases, with 17 bases spanning the gap.

The chain joins TRBV7-2 to TRBJ2-1, with a weak D call TRBD1 (6 bases). There are 14 residues in the CDR3. CDR1 SGHTA and CDR2 FQGNSA come from the germline V gene. Trimming removed 2 bases at V and 4 bases at J, with 9 bases between. The CDR3 sequence: CASSLRGSYNEQFF. CDR3 sequence (DNA): TGTGCCAGCAGCTTAAGGGGGTCGTACAATGAGCAGTTCTTC.

The chain has TRBV12-3 or TRBV12-4 and TRBJ1-1; D gene uncertain. This CDR3 region has 13 residues. The ends were cut back, 6 bases at V and 4 bases at J, with 12 bases in the middle. The CDR3: CASSRALSTEAFF. The CDR3 DNA reads TGTGCCAGCAGCCGCGCGTTGTCCACTGAAGCTTTCTTT.

This sequence joins TRBV5-1 and TRBJ2-7, with 14 bases lining up with TRBD2. The CDR3 is made up of 18 amino acids. The V gene end was trimmed by 1 base and the J gene end by 2 bases; junction bases not matched to a gene: 8. CDR1 is SGHRS and CDR2 is YFSETQ in the germline V gene. The CDR3 coding sequence is TGCGCCAGCAGCTTGCGTCCCGGGACTAGCGGGGGCCCCTACGAGCAGTACTTC. As protein: CASSLRPGTSGGPYEQYF.

J is TRBJ1-5 and V is TRBV28; D call uncertain. This CDR3 has 16 residues. The V end lost 5 bases, the J end lost 2 bases, and 16 bases lay between the germline ends. Germline V gene data show CDR1 as MDHEN and CDR2 as SYDVKM. CDR3 sequence (DNA): TGTGCCAGCAGTACTGGTGGGCATGTCGGCAATCAGCCCCAGCATTTT. Amino acids: CASSTGGHVGNQPQHF.

This clone was counted once. The chain is built from TRBV20-1 and TRBJ1-1, with D possibly being TRBD1 (5 bases). The CDR3 has 16 amino acids. Per the germline V gene, CDR1 is DFQATT and CDR2 is SNEGSKA (reference sequence). Trimming stripped 3 bases from V and 0 bases from J, with 17 bases between. The CDR3 sequence is CSASLRSQGVNTEAFF. The CDR3 region has the DNA TGCAGTGCTAGTCTCCGATCGCAGGGTGTGAACACTGAAGCTTTCTTT.

CDR3 in amino acids: CASSQRYKGPGLGNTIYF. The CDR3 DNA follows: TGCGCCAGCAGTCAAAGATACAAGGGGCCCGGGCTGGGAAACACCATATATTTT. The chain has TRBV23-1 and TRBJ1-3, with a possible D match to TRBD1 (5 bases). TRBV23-1 is identified as an open reading frame with a role that is uncertain. CDR3 size: 18 residues. The ends were cut back, 2 bases at V and 4 bases at J, with 21 bases in the middle.

The V call is TRBV23-1, the J call TRBJ1-4; a possible D gene is TRBD1 (6 bases). TRBV23-1 counts as an open reading frame of uncertain function. This CDR3 region has 18 residues. V was cut by 7 bases and J by 7 bases, with 28 bases left in between. The CDR3 bases are TGCGCCAGCACCCCTTTAGGTCAAACAGGGACCCTTGTTGAAAAACTGTTTTTT. Amino acids: CASTPLGQTGTLVEKLFF.

The chain uses TRBV7-9 and TRBJ2-2, with D maybe TRBD2 (7 bases). Trimming cost V 5 bases and J 4 bases, with 17 bases left between them. This CDR3 comprises 16 residues. Germline V gene data show CDR1 as SEHNR and CDR2 as FQNEAQ (reference sequence). The CDR3 protein is CASSPRRGGLTGELFF. The CDR3 nucleotides read TGTGCCAGCAGCCCCCGGAGGGGGGGGCTCACCGGGGAGCTGTTTTTT.

The gene calls are TRBV29-1 and TRBJ1-5, with a possible D match to TRBD1 (6 bases). There are 13 residues in the CDR3. Germline CDR1 and CDR2: SQVTM and ANQGSEA. Trimming removed 6 bases from V and 4 bases from J, with 13 bases in between. The CDR3 DNA reads as TGCAGCGTGAGACAGGACGCAAATCAGCCCCAGCATTTT. Its protein is CSVRQDANQPQHF.

This clone was counted a single time. V is TRBV6-5 and J is TRBJ2-3; 11 bases match TRBD2. Germline loops: CDR1 MNHEY, CDR2 SVGAGI. With V trimmed by 5 bases and J by 4 bases, 5 bases remained unmatched. The CDR3 loop spans 15 amino acids. The CDR3 region is CASSRSGGVPDTQYF. The CDR3 nucleotides read TGTGCCAGCAGTCGTAGCGGGGGGGTCCCAGATACGCAGTATTTT.

This clone appeared once. The CDR3 DNA is TGCAGCGGCAGGGGCCCCGTTTTTGGCTACACCTTC. It codes for CSGRGPVFGYTF. The chain is built from TRBV29-1 and TRBJ1-2; D may be TRBD1 (6 bases). The CDR3 runs to 12 residues. Germline V gene data show CDR1 as SQVTM and CDR2 as ANQGSEA. The ends were cut back, 7 bases at V and 7 bases at J, with 16 bases in the middle.

CDR3 sequence: CASSGGLGRAEAFF. DNA of the CDR3: TGCGCCAGCAGCGGGGGCCTTGGGAGGGCTGAAGCTTTCTTT. V is TRBV5-1 and J is TRBJ1-1; D perhaps matches TRBD1 (6 bases). V was clipped by 4 bases and J by 6 bases, with 16 bases between them. The CDR3 has 14 residues. The germline gives CDR1 SGHRS, CDR2 YFSETQ.

The chain carries TRBV6-1 and TRBJ2-7; a possible D gene is TRBD1 (6 bases). The CDR3 consists of 15 residues. V lost 0 bases to trimming and J lost 3 bases, with 12 bases between them. Germline V lookup: CDR1 MNHNS, CDR2 SASEGT. The CDR3 sequence: CASSEASGTLYEQYF. The CDR3 nucleotides are TGTGCCAGCAGTGAAGCCTCCGGGACACTCTACGAGCAGTACTTC.

DNA of the CDR3: TGTGCCAGCAGCTTGCAAGGGGCCAAAAGGAACTATGGCTACACCTTC. Protein product: CASSLQGAKRNYGYTF. The chain joins TRBV5-6 to TRBJ1-2; tentative D call: TRBD1 (5 bases). V gave up 1 base and J gave up 2 bases, with 15 bases separating them. Germline assignment: CDR1 SGHDT and CDR2 YYEEEE. The length of the CDR3 is 16 residues.

The chain employs TRBV29-1 and TRBJ1-2; TRBD1 aligns across 10 bases. The V and J ends lost 6 bases and 8 bases, in that order; junction bases with no gene match: 6. CDR3 size: 12 residues. Germline values: CDR1 SQVTM, CDR2 ANQGSEA. The CDR3: CSVRGQGIGYTF. The CDR3 DNA follows: TGCAGCGTGCGGGGACAGGGGATAGGCTACACCTTC.

The chain uses TRBV5-5 and TRBJ1-3; tentative D call: TRBD1 (5 bases). Germline V gene sequence: CDR1 SGHKS, CDR2 YYEKEE (reference sequence). The CDR3 loop spans 14 amino acids. V was shortened by 4 bases and J by 7 bases, with 15 bases between the two germline ends. CDR3 coding DNA: TGTGCCAGCAGCCCCATGGGGACTTCTAACACCATATATTTT. It encodes CASSPMGTSNTIYF. Full variable domain (missing parts from reference TRBV5-5 and TRBJ1-3): DAGVTQSPTHLIKTRGQQVTLRCSPISGHKSVSWYQQVLGQGPQFIFQYYEKEERGRGNFPDRFSARQFPNYSSELNVNALLLGDSALYLCASSPMGTSNTIYFGEGSWLTVV.